The source of this TCR beta chain is a study of OX40 agonist ivuxolimab in advanced cancers. J was trimmed by 5 bases and V by 0 bases; bases with no gene match: 9. The CDR3 totals 18 residues. The V gene's germline CDR1 is LGHNA and CDR2 YSLEER. Generated by immunoSEQ multiplex PCR, the TCRdb table keeps only in-frame clones and is missing some. The table has roughly 70,000 clones, under 90% seen once. This specimen was CD4+ or CD8+ T cells sorted from blood, taken in a trial of the OX40 agonist ivuxolimab. This sequence originates from an adult with an advanced solid tumor such as melanoma, head and neck, liver or kidney cancer. The rearrangement joins TRBV4-3 to TRBJ2-3; 12 nucleotides line up with TRBD2. The CDR3 DNA is TGCGCCAGCAGCCAAGATCTCGGGCTAGCGGGGGGGGGAGATACGCAGTATTTT. Its protein product is CASSQDLGLAGGGDTQYF.